This TCR beta chain stems from a study of T cell changes during pregnancy in multiple sclerosis. Using immunoSEQ multiplex PCR, the repertoire was profiled, and TCRdb retains in-frame clones only, with some absent. The sample yields under 110,000 clones, under 95% seen once. V was trimmed by 3 bases and J by 0 bases, leaving 10 bases between them. The CDR3 covers 15 residues. The germline V gene has CDR1 LNHDA and CDR2 SQIVND (reference sequence). V usage is TRBV19 and J usage is TRBJ2-3; D not resolved. This TCR came from a female donor with multiple sclerosis, enrolled in a pregnancy study. This specimen was peripheral blood, taken after pregnancy. The CDR3 protein is CASSIQVTSTDTQYF. The CDR3 DNA follows: TGTGCCAGTAGTATCCAAGTCACTAGCACAGATACGCAGTATTTT.